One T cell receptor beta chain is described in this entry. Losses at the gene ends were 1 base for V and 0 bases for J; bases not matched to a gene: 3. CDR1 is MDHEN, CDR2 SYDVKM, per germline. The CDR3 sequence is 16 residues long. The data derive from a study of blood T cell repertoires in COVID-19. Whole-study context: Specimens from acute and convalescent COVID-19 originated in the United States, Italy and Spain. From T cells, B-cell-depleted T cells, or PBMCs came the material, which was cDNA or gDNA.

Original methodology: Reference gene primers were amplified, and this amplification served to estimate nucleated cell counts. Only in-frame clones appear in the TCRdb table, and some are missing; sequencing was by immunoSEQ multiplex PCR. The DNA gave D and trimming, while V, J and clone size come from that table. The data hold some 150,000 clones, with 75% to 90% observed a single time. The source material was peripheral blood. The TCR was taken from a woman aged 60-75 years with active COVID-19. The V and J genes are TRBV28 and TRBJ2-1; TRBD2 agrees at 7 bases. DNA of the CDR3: TGTGCCAGCAGTTTATTAGGGACTAACTCCTACAATGAGCAGTTCTTC. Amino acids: CASSLLGTNSYNEQFF.